Each of the 15 T cell receptor beta chains below was sequenced from the same sample in a study of cytomegalovirus exposure and HLA in healthy donors. PCR employed 60 Vbeta and 13 Jbeta primers. The protocol was immunoSEQ multiplex PCR, while the TCRdb copy is restricted to in-frame clones and leaves out a portion. This table has more than 85,000 clones, about 81% appearing once. Specimen: PBMCs. These receptors came from a man aged 25 to 45 in good health and CMV-seronegative.

The chain combines TRBV4-1 with TRBJ1-2; 7 bases are shared with TRBD1. The CDR3 is made up of 15 amino acids. Germline loops: CDR1 MGHRA, CDR2 YSYEKL. Trimming at V came to 0 bases and at J to 1 base, leaving 2 bases not matched to a gene. CDR3 protein: CASSQDNRGNYGYTF. The CDR3 nucleotides read TGCGCCAGCAGCCAAGACAACAGGGGTAACTATGGCTACACCTTC.

The chain uses TRBV10-3 and TRBJ2-7; 7 positions match TRBD1. Germline trimming cut 6 bases from V and 5 bases from J; bases unmatched to any gene: 7. The CDR3 sequence is 13 residues long. The germline V gene encodes CDR1 ENHRY and CDR2 SYGVKD. The CDR3 sequence is CAIRSRGNHEQYF. The DNA for the CDR3 is TGTGCCATCAGGTCCAGGGGGAACCACGAGCAGTACTTC.

The chain recombines TRBV5-1 with TRBJ1-4, with TRBD1 matching 10 bases. Trimming at V came to 7 bases and at J to 6 bases, leaving 6 bases not matched to a gene. Germline V CDR1 and CDR2: SGHRS, YFSETQ. The CDR3 runs 14 residues. In DNA form, the CDR3 reads TGCGCCAGCCAGGTGACAGGGGGCTATGAAAAACTGTTTTTT. Translating it yields CASQVTGGYEKLFF. The full variable domain, rest sourced from reference TRBV5-1 and TRBJ1-4, is KAGVTQTPRYLIKTRGQQVTLSCSPISGHRSVSWYQQTPGQGLQFLFEYFSETQRNKGNFPGRFSGRQFSNSRSEMNVSTLELGDSALYLCASQVTGGYEKLFFGSGTQLSVL.

This chain joins TRBV4-1 and TRBJ1-3; D ambiguous. Between the trimmed V and J ends, which lost 1 base and 0 bases, there was a span of 4 bases. Germline-derived CDR1 and CDR2 are MGHRA and YSYEKL. The CDR3 has 14 amino acids. Here the CDR3 reads CASSQAGSGNTIYF. The CDR3 nucleotides read TGCGCCAGCAGCCAAGCCGGCTCTGGAAACACCATATATTTT.

The rearrangement links TRBV7-2 to TRBJ1-2, with 8 bases lining up with TRBD1. The trim removed 3 bases at V and 8 bases at J, leaving 8 bases unmatched. The CDR3 has 14 amino acids. The germline CDR1 and CDR2 sequences are SGHTA and FQGNSA. The CDR3: CASSFGTGPMGYTF. DNA for the CDR3: TGTGCCAGCAGCTTTGGGACAGGACCCATGGGCTACACCTTC.

In DNA form, the CDR3 reads TGCGCCAGCAGTAGAGGACTAGCGGGGATGAACAATGAGCAGTTCTTC. Translated, it gives CASSRGLAGMNNEQFF. The V and J genes are TRBV10-1 and TRBJ2-1, with 12 positions matching TRBD2. The V and J ends lost 5 bases and 5 bases, in that order; junction bases with no gene match: 7. The CDR3 totals 16 residues. Germline V gene sequence: CDR1 WNHNN, CDR2 SYGVQD (reference sequence).

This chain joins TRBV13 and TRBJ1-1; 11 nucleotides match TRBD1. The trim removed 5 bases at V and 6 bases at J, leaving 11 bases unmatched. This CDR3 is built from 16 residues. The germline gives CDR1 PRHDT, CDR2 FYEKMQ (reference sequence). The DNA of the CDR3 is TGTGCCAGCAGCAGACGGACAGGGGGCTTATGGGCTGAAGCTTTCTTT. The encoded protein is CASSRRTGGLWAEAFF. Complete variable domain (other parts from reference TRBV13 and TRBJ1-1): AAGVIQSPRHLIKEKRETATLKCYPIPRHDTVYWYQQGPGQDPQFLISFYEKMQSDKGSIPDRFSAQQFSDYHSELNMSSLELGDSALYFCASSRRTGGLWAEAFFGQGTRLTVV.

This clone has just one count. The CDR3 region has the DNA TGTGCCACCCTTGGTAGCCGTAACACCGGGGAGCTGTTTTTT. Translating it yields CATLGSRNTGELFF. The chain combines TRBV6-5 with TRBJ2-2; no firm D call. V dropped 10 bases and J dropped 2 bases, with 14 bases sitting between them. The CDR3 contains 14 residues. Germline V lookup: CDR1 MNHEY, CDR2 SVGAGI.

The table lists this clone with a count of one. This rearrangement joins TRBV9 to TRBJ1-5, with D hard to call. The length of the CDR3 is 15 residues. CDR1 SGDLS and CDR2 YYNGEE come from the germline V gene. Trimming left V 0 bases short and J 0 bases short, with 7 bases between. DNA of the CDR3: TGTGCCAGCAGCGTAGGGACTGTTAGCAATCAGCCCCAGCATTTT. Its translation: CASSVGTVSNQPQHF.

CDR3 protein: CASSRTSGSGTDTQYF. CDR3 coding DNA: TGTGCCAGCAGCAGGACTAGCGGGAGTGGTACAGATACGCAGTATTTT. V and J are TRBV5-4 and TRBJ2-3, with TRBD2 matching over 13 bases. CDR1 is SGHNT and CDR2 is YYREEE in the germline V gene (reference sequence). The CDR3 totals 16 residues. The ends lost 4 bases at V and 3 bases at J; junction bases unmatched: 5.

The V and J genes are TRBV6-4 and TRBJ1-1, with D possibly TRBD1 on 5 matching bases. Trimming pared 3 bases from V and 0 bases from J, leaving 11 bases between. Germline V gives CDR1 MRHNA, CDR2 SNTAGT. This CDR3 has 15 residues. CDR3 in DNA: TGTGCCAGCAGTGAGTCGGGACTGATGAACACTGAAGCTTTCTTT. It specifies CASSESGLMNTEAFF.

The rearrangement links TRBV4-2 to TRBJ2-7; 11 bases agree with TRBD2. V lost 2 bases and J lost 5; bases outside the gene matches: 11. This CDR3 is 17 amino acids long. From germline, CDR1 is LGHNA and CDR2 YNFKEQ. The CDR3 DNA sequence: TGTGCCAGCAGCCAAAGGGGTTCCGGGACTAGCGGCCACGAGCAGTACTTC. Translated, it gives CASSQRGSGTSGHEQYF.

The chain recombines TRBV29-1 with TRBJ1-1; unclear D gene. The CDR3 sequence is 12 residues long. Trimming removed 1 base from V and 5 bases from J, with 8 bases in between. Germline assignment: CDR1 SQVTM and CDR2 ANQGSEA. The DNA for the CDR3 is TGCAGCGTTGAAGTGTCACGGACTGAAGCTTTCTTT. Translation: CSVEVSRTEAFF.

The gene calls are TRBV5-1 and TRBJ2-5, with TRBD2 matching 10 bases. CDR1 SGHRS and CDR2 YFSETQ come from the germline V gene. Trimming at V came to 9 bases and at J to 3 bases, leaving 11 bases not matched to a gene. The CDR3 spans 15 residues. CDR3 nucleotide sequence: TGCGCCACCCCCCGGGCTAGCGGGAGAAAAGAGACCCAGTACTTC. It is translated as CATPRASGRKETQYF.

This chain joins TRBV19 and TRBJ1-1; D not certain. CDR1 and CDR2 (germline): LNHDA, SQIVND (reference sequence). The CDR3 totals 13 residues. V was trimmed by 5 bases and J by 7 bases, leaving 14 bases between them. CDR3: CASSPQRKSEAFF. The CDR3 DNA sequence: TGTGCCAGTAGTCCTCAGAGGAAAAGTGAAGCTTTCTTT.